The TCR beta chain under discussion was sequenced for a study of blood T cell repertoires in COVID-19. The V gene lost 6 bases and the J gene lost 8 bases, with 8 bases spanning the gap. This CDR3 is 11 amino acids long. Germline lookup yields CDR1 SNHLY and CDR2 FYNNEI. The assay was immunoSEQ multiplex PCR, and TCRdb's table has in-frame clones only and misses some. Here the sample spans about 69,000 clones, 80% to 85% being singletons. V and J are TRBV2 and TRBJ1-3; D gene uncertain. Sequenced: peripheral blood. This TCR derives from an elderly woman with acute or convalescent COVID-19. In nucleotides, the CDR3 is TGTGCCAGCAGACTTAGAGACACCATATATTTT. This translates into CASRLRDTIYF.